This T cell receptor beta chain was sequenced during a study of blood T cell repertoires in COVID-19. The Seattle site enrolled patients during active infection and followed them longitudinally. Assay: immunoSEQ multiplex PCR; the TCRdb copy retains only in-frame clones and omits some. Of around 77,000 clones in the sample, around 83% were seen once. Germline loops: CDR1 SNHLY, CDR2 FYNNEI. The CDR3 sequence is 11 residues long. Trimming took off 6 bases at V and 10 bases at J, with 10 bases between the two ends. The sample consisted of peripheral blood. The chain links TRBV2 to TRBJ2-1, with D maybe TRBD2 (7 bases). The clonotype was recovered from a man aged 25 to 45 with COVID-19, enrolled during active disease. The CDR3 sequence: CASRQGGEQFF. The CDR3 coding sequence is TGTGCCAGCAGACAGGGAGGGGAGCAGTTCTTC.